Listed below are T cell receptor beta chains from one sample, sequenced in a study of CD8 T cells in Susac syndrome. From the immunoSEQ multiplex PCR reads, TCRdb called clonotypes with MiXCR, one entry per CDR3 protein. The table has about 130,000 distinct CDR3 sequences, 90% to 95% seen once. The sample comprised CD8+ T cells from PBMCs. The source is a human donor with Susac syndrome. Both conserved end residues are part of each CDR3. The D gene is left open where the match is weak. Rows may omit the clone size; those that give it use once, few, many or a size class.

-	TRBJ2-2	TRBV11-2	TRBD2	CASSTQGLAGNTGELFF	TGTGCCAGCAGCACCCAGGGACTAGCGGGGAATACCGGGGAGCTGTTTTTT
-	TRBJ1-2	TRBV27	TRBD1	CASSLSPRTGPDYGYTF	TGTGCCAGCAGTTTGTCACCCCGGACAGGGCCCGACTATGGCTACACCTTC
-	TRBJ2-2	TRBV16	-	CASSPGQGWELFF	TGTGCCAGCAGTCCAGGGCAAGGATGGGAGCTGTTTTTT
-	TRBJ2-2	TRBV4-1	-	CASSQTKETGELFF	TGCGCCAGCAGCCAAACTAAAGAAACCGGGGAGCTGTTTTTT
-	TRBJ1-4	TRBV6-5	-	CASSYSGEGEKLFF	TGTGCCAGCAGTTACTCGGGGGAAGGTGAAAAACTGTTTTTT
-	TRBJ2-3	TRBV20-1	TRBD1	CSAAGQGSLDTQYF	TGCAGTGCGGCGGGACAGGGGTCCTTGGATACGCAGTATTTT
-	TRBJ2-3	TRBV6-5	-	CASNPPGTQYF	TGTGCCAGCAACCCCCCAGGGACGCAGTATTTT
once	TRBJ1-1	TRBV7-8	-	CASSPPATVNTEAFF	TGTGCCAGCAGCCCGCCGGCGACAGTGAACACTGAAGCTTTCTTT
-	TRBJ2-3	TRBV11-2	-	CASSLVTRRLQDTQYF	TGTGCCAGCAGCTTAGTGACTAGAAGGTTGCAAGATACGCAGTATTTT
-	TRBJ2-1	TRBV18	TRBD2	CASSPGTSGRGVYNEQFF	TGTGCCAGCTCACCCGGGACTAGCGGGAGGGGAGTCTACAATGAGCAGTTCTTC
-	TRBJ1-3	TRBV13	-	CASSLEGGGGSPGNTIYF	TGTGCCAGCAGCTTAGAAGGAGGCGGGGGATCTCCTGGAAACACCATATATTTT
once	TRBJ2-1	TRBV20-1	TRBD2	CSARVLAGTSYNEQFF	TGCAGTGCTAGAGTCCTAGCGGGAACCTCCTACAATGAGCAGTTCTTC
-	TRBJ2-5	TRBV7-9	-	CASSLGDPIEETQYF	TGTGCCAGCAGCTTAGGGGACCCGATCGAGGAGACCCAGTACTTC
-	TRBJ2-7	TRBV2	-	CASSDRITYEQYF	TGTGCCAGCAGTGACAGGATTACCTACGAGCAGTACTTC
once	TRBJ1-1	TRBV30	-	CAWSVQVREAFF	TGTGCCTGGAGCGTACAGGTTCGCGAAGCTTTCTTT
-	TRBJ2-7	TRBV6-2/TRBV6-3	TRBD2	CASSRGRAGGPYEQYF	TGTGCCAGCAGCCGAGGGAGAGCGGGAGGGCCCTACGAGCAGTACTTC
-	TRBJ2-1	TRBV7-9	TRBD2	CASSPELAGYNEQFF	TGTGCCAGCAGCCCCGAACTAGCGGGGTACAATGAGCAGTTCTTC
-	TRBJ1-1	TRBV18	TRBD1	CASSPGTATEAFF	TGTGCCAGCTCGCCTGGGACAGCCACTGAAGCTTTCTTT
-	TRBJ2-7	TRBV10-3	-	CAISGKGDANYEQYF	TGTGCCATCAGTGGAAAGGGGGACGCCAACTACGAGCAGTACTTC
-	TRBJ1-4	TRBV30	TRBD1	CAWSLDRGGIEKLFF	TGTGCCTGGAGCCTTGACAGGGGAGGCATTGAAAAACTGTTTTTT
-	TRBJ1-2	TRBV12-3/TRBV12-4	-	CASSLADEPNYGYTF	TGTGCCAGCAGTTTGGCAGACGAACCTAACTATGGCTACACCTTC
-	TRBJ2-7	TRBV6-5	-	CASSYSMGTHSYEQYF	TGTGCCAGCAGTTACTCGATGGGGACGCATTCCTACGAGCAGTACTTC
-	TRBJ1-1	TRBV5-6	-	CASIGGWGGITEAFF	TGTGCCAGCATCGGGGGATGGGGGGGTATCACTGAAGCTTTCTTT
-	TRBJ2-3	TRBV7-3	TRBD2	CASSPRDYDTDTQYF	TGTGCCAGCAGCCCGAGGGACTATGACACAGATACGCAGTATTTT